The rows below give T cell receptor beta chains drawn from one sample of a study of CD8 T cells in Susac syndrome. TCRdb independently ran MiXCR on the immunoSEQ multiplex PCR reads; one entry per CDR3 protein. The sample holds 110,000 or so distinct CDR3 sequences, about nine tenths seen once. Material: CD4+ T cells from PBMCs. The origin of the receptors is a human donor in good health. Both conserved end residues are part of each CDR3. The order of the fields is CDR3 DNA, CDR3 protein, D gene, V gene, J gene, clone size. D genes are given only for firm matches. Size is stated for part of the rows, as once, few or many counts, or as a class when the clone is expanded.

TGCAGCATTTGGATCAGGACAGATACGCAGTATTTT	CSIWIRTDTQYF	NA	TRBV29-1	TRBJ2-3	NA
TGTGCCAGCAGCTTGGTCGGGGGGAACGAGCAGTACTTC	CASSLVGGNEQYF	TRBD2	TRBV5-4	TRBJ2-7	NA
TGTGCCAGCAGCTTACTTTCTACGCAGTATTTT	CASSLLSTQYF	NA	TRBV7-2	TRBJ2-3	NA
TGTGCCAGCAGCCTGGCGGGGACGGGGGATACGCAGTATTTT	CASSLAGTGDTQYF	NA	TRBV6-2/TRBV6-3	TRBJ2-3	NA
TGTGCCAGCAGTTTAAGAGGGGGACCCGGCACCGGGGAGCTGTTTTTT	CASSLRGGPGTGELFF	NA	TRBV12-3/TRBV12-4	TRBJ2-2	NA
TGTGCCAGCAGCTTAACAGGGAAGGGCTACACCTTC	CASSLTGKGYTF	NA	TRBV5-4	TRBJ1-2	NA
TGCGCCAGCAGCTTGCGACAGGGGAGGGAGACCCAGTACTTC	CASSLRQGRETQYF	TRBD1	TRBV5-1	TRBJ2-5	NA
TGTGCCAGCAGCGTCAGCTACCACGCGGGGGGCACTGAAGCTTTCTTT	CASSVSYHAGGTEAFF	NA	TRBV9	TRBJ1-1	NA
TGTGCCAGCAGCAAGGGGCTAGCGGGGTCAAATGAGCAGTTCTTC	CASSKGLAGSNEQFF	TRBD2	TRBV5-6	TRBJ2-1	NA
TGCAGTGCTAGCATTAGCGGGAGGGAAACAGATACGCAGTATTTT	CSASISGRETDTQYF	TRBD2	TRBV20-1	TRBJ2-3	NA
TGTGCCAGCAGCCGGGACACCTCCTACGAGCAGTACTTC	CASSRDTSYEQYF	NA	TRBV9	TRBJ2-7	NA
TGCGCCAGCAGCCGAATAGCGGAAGAGACCCAGTACTTC	CASSRIAEETQYF	NA	TRBV4-3	TRBJ2-5	NA
TGCAGTGCTAGAGATTCGTTATATCAGGGGGCGGGTGGCTACACCTTC	CSARDSLYQGAGGYTF	TRBD1	TRBV20-1	TRBJ1-2	NA
TGCAGCGGAGGACAGGGGGATACGGGGACTCCCGGGGAGCTGTTTTTT	CSGGQGDTGTPGELFF	TRBD1	TRBV29-1	TRBJ2-2	once
TGTGCCAGCGGGCAGGGGAACACTGAAGCTTTCTTT	CASGQGNTEAFF	NA	TRBV7-8	TRBJ1-1	NA
TGTGCCAGCAGCTTAGTGCGCAGGGGGGAAGATACGCAGTATTTT	CASSLVRRGEDTQYF	NA	TRBV7-9	TRBJ2-3	NA
TGTGCCAGCAGTGCCGGACTAGCCGTCGATGAGCAGTTCTTC	CASSAGLAVDEQFF	TRBD2	TRBV27	TRBJ2-1	NA
TGTGCCAGCAGTTTATCTACCCCACGATTGGGGGCCCTAATCTCTGGGGCCAACGTCCTGACTTTC	CASSLSTPRLGALISGANVLTF	NA	TRBV27	TRBJ2-6	NA
TGTGCCAGCAGTTACGCGGGACCGACGTCCTACGAGCAGTACTTC	CASSYAGPTSYEQYF	NA	TRBV6-5	TRBJ2-7	NA
TGTGCCAGCAGATTGGAAGAGACCCAGTACTTC	CASRLEETQYF	NA	TRBV3-1	TRBJ2-5	NA
TGTGCCAGTAGTATTATTGGGACACGACTGCATTTT	CASSIIGTRLHF	NA	TRBV19	TRBJ1-5	NA
TGTGCCAGCAGTTCGGACAGCTCCGTCGCAGATACGCAGTATTTT	CASSSDSSVADTQYF	NA	TRBV6-5	TRBJ2-3	NA
TGTGCCAGCGCTGGGGTGCTGAATTTT	CASAGVLNF	NA	TRBV7-9	TRBJ2-3	few
TGTGCCAGTAGTATCCTCGGGATTAGCGGGACGGTCAATGAGCAGTTCTTC	CASSILGISGTVNEQFF	TRBD2	TRBV19	TRBJ2-1	NA
TGCAGCGTCGAACTAGGGGGCGCGGATACGCAGTATTTT	CSVELGGADTQYF	TRBD1	TRBV29-1	TRBJ2-3	once
TGTGCCAGCAGCCAAGATCTATTAACTGAAGCTTTCTTT	CASSQDLLTEAFF	NA	TRBV14	TRBJ1-1	once
TGTGCCAGCAGTTACTCCAGACAGGGTACCGGCGGAGGCTACACCTTC	CASSYSRQGTGGGYTF	TRBD1	TRBV6-2/TRBV6-3	TRBJ1-2	NA
TGTGCCACCCCCGTGGGCGTGGAGGACACTGAAGCTTTCTTT	CATPVGVEDTEAFF	NA	TRBV7-9	TRBJ1-1	NA
TGCAGTGCTAGCTTACTAGCGGGGCCAACAGATACGCAGTATTTT	CSASLLAGPTDTQYF	TRBD2	TRBV20-1	TRBJ2-3	NA
TGCGCCAGCAGCTTTGCCGGGATAAACACTGAAGCTTTCTTT	CASSFAGINTEAFF	NA	TRBV5-1	TRBJ1-1	NA
TGTGCCAGCAGCGTAAGGGAGGGGGACACTGAAGCTTTCTTT	CASSVREGDTEAFF	NA	TRBV9	TRBJ1-1	NA
TGCGCCAGCAGTCCACGATTTCAGGGGGCAGAAGCTTTCTTT	CASSPRFQGAEAFF	TRBD1	TRBV5-1	TRBJ1-1	NA
TGTGCCAGTAGTACGGACAGGGGTCGATCTGGGGCCAACGTCCTGACTTTC	CASSTDRGRSGANVLTF	TRBD1	TRBV19	TRBJ2-6	few
TGTGCCAGCAGCTTAGAGGGGGCACATACCTACGAGCAGTACTTC	CASSLEGAHTYEQYF	NA	TRBV11-3	TRBJ2-7	once
TGTGCCAGCAGTTTAGAGGGGGGAGAGACCCAGTACTTC	CASSLEGGETQYF	NA	TRBV12-3/TRBV12-4	TRBJ2-5	NA
TGCAGCGTTGTTAACGTGGGGGGCAGCACAGATACGCAGTATTTT	CSVVNVGGSTDTQYF	NA	TRBV29-1	TRBJ2-3	NA
TGTGCCAGCAGCCGAGGACAGGGGCGCGAGCAGTACTTC	CASSRGQGREQYF	TRBD1	TRBV12-3/TRBV12-4	TRBJ2-7	NA
TGTGCCAGCAGCAGCGGGGCCTCCTACGAGCAGTACTTC	CASSSGASYEQYF	TRBD2	TRBV7-6	TRBJ2-7	few
TGTGCCATCTCCCGGACAGGGGGCACAGATACGCAGTATTTT	CAISRTGGTDTQYF	TRBD1	TRBV10-3	TRBJ2-3	NA
TGTGCCAGCAGTTTAGGGGGGGGGACCGGGGAGCTGTTTTTT	CASSLGGGTGELFF	TRBD2	TRBV27	TRBJ2-2	NA
TGCGCCAGCAGCTTGGCGCCAGGCAATCAGCCCCAGCATTTT	CASSLAPGNQPQHF	NA	TRBV5-1	TRBJ1-5	NA
TGTGCCAGCAGTGCCTCCACAGGGGGTAGGGATTCACCCCTCCACTTT	CASSASTGGRDSPLHF	TRBD1	TRBV6-4	TRBJ1-6	NA
TGTGCCAGCAGCCTCTGGGGCCCGGCCGGGACTAGCGGGAGTAATGAGCAGTTCTTC	CASSLWGPAGTSGSNEQFF	TRBD2	TRBV3-1	TRBJ2-1	NA
TGTGCCAGCAGTGAAGGGATCCTAGAGCAGTTCTTC	CASSEGILEQFF	NA	TRBV25-1	TRBJ2-1	NA
TGTGCCAGCAGCCTAATTACGCGCTCGACTGCAACCGGGGGCTACACCTTC	CASSLITRSTATGGYTF	NA	TRBV6-1	TRBJ1-2	NA